These T cell receptor beta chains were read from a single sample in a study of T cell repertoires in cytomegalovirus infection. What these receptors recognize is not known. TCRdb fed the reads into MiXCR, producing one record per CDR3 protein. This table has approximately 730,000 distinct CDR3 sequences, around 30% appearing once. The sequences come from cultured PBMCs, collected from culture after CMV antigen stimulation. The receptors originated from a human donor in good health (CMV status not recorded). Some clones in this sample may be carry-over from other donors' samples. Each CDR3 is given with its conserved first and last residue. Fields, in order: D gene, J gene, clone size, V gene, CDR3 protein, CDR3 DNA. The D gene is left open where the match is weak. Only part of the rows carry a size: once, few, many, or a class if the clone is expanded.

D: TRBD2
J: TRBJ2-7
size: NA
V: TRBV4-3
CDR3: CASSQDQPGGSTSYEQYF
DNA: TGCGCCAGCAGCCAAGACCAACCTGGCGGGAGTACCTCCTACGAGCAGTACTTC

D: NA
J: TRBJ2-7
size: few
V: TRBV7-9
CDR3: CASSPSGPPYEQYF
DNA: TGTGCCAGCAGTCCGAGCGGGCCGCCCTACGAGCAGTACTTC

D: TRBD2
J: TRBJ2-2
size: few
V: TRBV7-2
CDR3: CASTEGVAGANGELFF
DNA: TGTGCCAGCACCGAGGGGGTAGCGGGAGCGAACGGGGAGCTGTTTTTT

D: NA
J: TRBJ2-2
size: few
V: TRBV12-3/TRBV12-4
CDR3: CASGNLGGRTGELFF
DNA: TGTGCCAGCGGTAACTTAGGAGGTCGGACCGGGGAGCTGTTTTTT

D: TRBD1
J: TRBJ1-2
size: NA
V: TRBV2
CDR3: CASSEDRVVFYGYTF
DNA: TGTGCCAGCAGTGAGGACAGGGTGGTATTCTATGGCTACACCTTC

D: NA
J: TRBJ2-1
size: few
V: TRBV6-1
CDR3: CASSPPRGGGNEQFF
DNA: TGTGCCAGCAGTCCCCCAAGGGGAGGAGGGAATGAGCAGTTCTTC

D: TRBD2
J: TRBJ2-1
size: NA
V: TRBV11-2
CDR3: CASRGSGSQSYNEQFF
DNA: TGTGCCAGCAGAGGGAGCGGGAGTCAATCCTACAATGAGCAGTTCTTC

D: NA
J: TRBJ2-7
size: few
V: TRBV18
CDR3: CASSLTPAVLEQYF
DNA: TGTGCCAGCTCTCTGACCCCAGCGGTTCTCGAGCAGTACTTC

D: NA
J: TRBJ2-1
size: NA
V: TRBV7-2
CDR3: CASSGRSFSYNEQFF
DNA: TGTGCCAGCAGCGGAAGGAGTTTCTCCTACAATGAGCAGTTCTTC

D: NA
J: TRBJ1-1
size: many
V: TRBV7-6
CDR3: CASSADLNTEAFF
DNA: TGTGCCAGCAGCGCGGACTTGAACACTGAAGCTTTCTTT

D: NA
J: TRBJ2-5
size: many
V: TRBV7-6
CDR3: CASSLRRVQETQYF
DNA: TGTGCCAGCAGCCTAAGGCGGGTACAAGAGACCCAGTACTTC

D: NA
J: TRBJ1-6
size: NA
V: TRBV2
CDR3: CASSQGASPLHF
DNA: TGTGCCAGCAGCCAAGGGGCTTCACCCCTCCACTTT

D: TRBD2
J: TRBJ2-7
size: NA
V: TRBV4-2
CDR3: CASSQETSGFYEQYF
DNA: TGTGCCAGCAGCCAAGAGACTAGCGGATTTTACGAGCAGTACTTC

D: NA
J: TRBJ2-1
size: NA
V: TRBV29-1
CDR3: CSVEGLTYNEQFF
DNA: TGCAGCGTTGAGGGTCTGACCTACAATGAGCAGTTCTTC

D: NA
J: TRBJ2-1
size: NA
V: TRBV24-1
CDR3: CATSDYGDEQFF
DNA: TGTGCCACCAGTGATTACGGGGATGAGCAGTTCTTC

D: NA
J: TRBJ2-5
size: few
V: TRBV5-5
CDR3: CASSLGDSRGETQYF
DNA: TGTGCCAGCAGCTTGGGGGACTCACGAGGAGAGACCCAGTACTTC

D: NA
J: TRBJ2-1
size: few
V: TRBV19
CDR3: CASSIDDGNEQFF
DNA: TGTGCCAGTAGTATAGATGACGGCAATGAGCAGTTCTTC

D: NA
J: TRBJ2-3
size: NA
V: TRBV29-1
CDR3: CSVESRGSSTDTQYF
DNA: TGCAGCGTTGAAAGTCGGGGGAGCAGCACAGATACGCAGTATTTT

D: NA
J: TRBJ1-2
size: few
V: TRBV5-6
CDR3: CASSLKNYGYTF
DNA: TGTGCCAGCAGCTTAAAAAACTATGGCTACACCTTC

D: NA
J: TRBJ1-5
size: NA
V: TRBV4-1
CDR3: CASSQEQDSQPQHF
DNA: TGCGCCAGCAGCCAAGAACAGGACAGTCAGCCCCAGCATTTT

D: TRBD2
J: TRBJ2-5
size: many
V: TRBV7-2
CDR3: CASSPRLAGGRETQYF
DNA: TGTGCCAGCAGCCCCCGCCTAGCGGGAGGTCGGGAGACCCAGTACTTC

D: NA
J: TRBJ1-3
size: few
V: TRBV7-2
CDR3: CASSFVAGSGNTIYF
DNA: TGTGCCAGCAGCTTCGTTGCTGGCTCTGGAAACACCATATATTTT

D: NA
J: TRBJ2-7
size: NA
V: TRBV11-2
CDR3: CASSHQPGPYEQYF
DNA: TGTGCCAGCAGCCACCAACCAGGACCATACGAGCAGTACTTC

D: NA
J: TRBJ2-3
size: NA
V: TRBV11-2
CDR3: CASLSIEDTQYF
DNA: TGTGCCAGCCTTAGTATTGAGGATACGCAGTATTTT

D: NA
J: TRBJ1-4
size: NA
V: TRBV25-1
CDR3: CASSEFKSTNEKLFF
DNA: TGTGCCAGCAGTGAATTTAAGTCAACTAATGAAAAACTGTTTTTT

D: NA
J: TRBJ1-1
size: NA
V: TRBV12-3/TRBV12-4
CDR3: CASTKSGTPREAFF
DNA: TGTGCCAGCACTAAGTCCGGGACACCCCGTGAAGCTTTCTTT

D: NA
J: TRBJ2-3
size: NA
V: TRBV29-1
CDR3: CSTDIGGSTDTQYF
DNA: TGCAGCACTGACATCGGGGGTAGCACAGATACGCAGTATTTT

D: TRBD1
J: TRBJ2-1
size: NA
V: TRBV4-1
CDR3: CASSQAGTGGPEQFF
DNA: TGCGCCAGCAGCCAAGCCGGGACAGGGGGCCCTGAGCAGTTCTTC

D: NA
J: TRBJ2-2
size: NA
V: TRBV7-9
CDR3: CASSLSFTGELFF
DNA: TGTGCCAGCAGCTTATCCTTCACCGGGGAGCTGTTTTTT

D: NA
J: TRBJ2-5
size: few
V: TRBV14
CDR3: CASSQVTSPRSQETQYF
DNA: TGTGCCAGCAGCCAAGTTACCAGCCCAAGGAGCCAAGAGACCCAGTACTTC

D: NA
J: TRBJ2-5
size: few
V: TRBV7-6
CDR3: CASSLSGSSWETQYF
DNA: TGTGCCAGCAGCTTGTCCGGGAGCTCTTGGGAGACCCAGTACTTC